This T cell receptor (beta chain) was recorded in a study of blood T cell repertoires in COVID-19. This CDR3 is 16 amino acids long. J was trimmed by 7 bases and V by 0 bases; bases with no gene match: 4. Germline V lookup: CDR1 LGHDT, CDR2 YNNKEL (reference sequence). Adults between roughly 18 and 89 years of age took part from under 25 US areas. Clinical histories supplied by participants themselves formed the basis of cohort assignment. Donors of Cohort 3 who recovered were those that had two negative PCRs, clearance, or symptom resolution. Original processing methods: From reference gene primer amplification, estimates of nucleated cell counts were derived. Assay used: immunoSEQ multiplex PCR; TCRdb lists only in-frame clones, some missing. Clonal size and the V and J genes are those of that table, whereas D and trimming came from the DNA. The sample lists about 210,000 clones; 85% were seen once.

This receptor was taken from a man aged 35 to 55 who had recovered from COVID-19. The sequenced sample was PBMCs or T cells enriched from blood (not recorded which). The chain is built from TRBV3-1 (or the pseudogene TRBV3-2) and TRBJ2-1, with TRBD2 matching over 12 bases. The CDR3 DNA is TGTGCCAGCAGCCAAGAACTAGCGGGAGGTGATAATGAGCAGTTCTTC. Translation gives CASSQELAGGDNEQFF.